This TCR beta chain derives from a study of cytomegalovirus exposure and HLA in healthy donors. Study summary: It was reported in a later analysis that the same platform had been used for the 120 or so validation repertoires as for the approximately 670 first-cohort repertoires.

Details on this clone: Its antigen is not identified.

Regarding the study as a whole: Three chains tied to CMV proved CMV antigen-specific in vitro.

Germline V gene data show CDR1 as SGHRS and CDR2 as YFSETQ. The ends were cut back, 4 bases at V and 2 bases at J, with 10 bases in the middle. The CDR3 extends over 14 amino acids. Produced via immunoSEQ multiplex PCR; TCRdb's table is partial and in-frame only. This table holds roughly 120,000 clones, about 83% found once. The clonotype comes from a man aged 18 to 35 in good health and CMV-seronegative. The specimen was PBMCs. This sequence joins TRBV5-1 and TRBJ1-3; perhaps TRBD1 as D (6 bases). The CDR3 protein is CASSGTGTGNTIYF. CDR3 bases: TGCGCCAGCAGCGGTACAGGGACTGGAAACACCATATATTTT. Filled out from reference TRBV5-1 and TRBJ1-3, the complete variable domain reads KAGVTQTPRYLIKTRGQQVTLSCSPISGHRSVSWYQQTPGQGLQFLFEYFSETQRNKGNFPGRFSGRQFSNSRSEMNVSTLELGDSALYLCASSGTGTGNTIYFGEGSWLTVV.